This T cell receptor beta chain was sequenced for a study of blood T cell repertoires in COVID-19. Recovered status in Cohort 3 required two negative PCRs, clearance, or symptom resolution. TCRdb keeps only in-frame clones here, not all; method: immunoSEQ multiplex PCR. Of 430,000 or so clones listed, roughly 88% are singletons. Trimming took off 5 bases at V and 4 bases at J, with 11 bases between the two ends. CDR1 is SGHTA and CDR2 is FQGNSA in the germline V gene. The CDR3 contains 13 residues. Sequenced sample: PBMCs or T cells enriched from blood (not recorded which). The V gene is TRBV7-2, the J gene TRBJ2-5; unclear D gene. This receptor was identified in a woman aged 40 to 49 who had recovered from COVID-19. CDR3 amino acids: CASSRSAPETQYF. As DNA, the CDR3 is TGTGCCAGCAGCCGCAGTGCCCCAGAGACCCAGTACTTC.